One and the same sample provided the 10 T cell receptor beta chains below, sequenced in a study of PD-L1 blockade in urothelial cancer. TCRdb's table, derived via immunoSEQ multiplex PCR, lists solely in-frame clones and lacks some. Among under 120,000 clones listed, approximately 85% were seen once. Sequenced material: PBMCs, taken around atezolizumab (anti-PD-L1) treatment. The receptor set was obtained from a man aged 50 to 60 with urothelial cancer.

The DNA for the CDR3 is TGCGCCAGCAGCTTTCAGGGGACGGACACTGAAGCTTTCTTT. Encoded protein: CASSFQGTDTEAFF. The genes are TRBV5-1 and TRBJ1-1; possible D gene TRBD1, 6 bases. The length of the CDR3 is 14 residues. Germline assignment: CDR1 SGHRS and CDR2 YFSETQ. Trimming pared 2 bases from V and 3 bases from J, leaving 11 bases between.

The chain is built from TRBV19 and TRBJ2-1; 13 nucleotides match TRBD2. The CDR3 is made up of 18 amino acids. Unmatched junction bases numbered 14, after V lost 5 bases and J lost 7 bases. Germline CDR1 LNHDA, CDR2 SQIVND (reference sequence). The CDR3 coding sequence is TGTGCCAGTAGTTCACGGACTAGCGGGAGTCTTTCCGGAAATGAGCAGTTCTTC. Its protein product is CASSSRTSGSLSGNEQFF.

The chain joins TRBV30 to TRBJ1-2; D is unclear. Per the germline V gene, CDR1 is GTSNPN and CDR2 is SVGIG (reference sequence). Trimming removed 3 bases at V and 2 bases at J, with 13 bases between. The CDR3 sequence is 14 residues long. Here the CDR3 reads CAWRGGIENYGYTF. The CDR3 nucleotides read TGTGCCTGGAGAGGCGGGATTGAGAACTATGGCTACACCTTC.

This chain uses TRBV7-8 with TRBJ2-2, with 8 bases identical to TRBD2. The CDR3 runs to 16 residues. V lost 5 bases, J lost 2 bases, and 7 bases stayed unmatched. From germline, CDR1 is SGHVS and CDR2 FQNEAQ. The CDR3 sequence: CASSPRGGHNTGELFF. CDR3 nucleotides: TGTGCCAGCAGCCCACGGGGGGGCCACAACACCGGGGAGCTGTTTTTT.

The sample holds one count of this clone. The chain has TRBV18 and TRBJ1-2; possibly TRBD1 for D (5 bases). Germline CDR1 KGHSH, CDR2 LQKENI. V was clipped by 2 bases and J by 5 bases, with 15 bases between them. CDR3 length: 15 residues. In nucleotides, the CDR3 is TGTGCCAGCTCACCAACTCAGGGTAGTTTGTATGGCTACACCTTC. As protein: CASSPTQGSLYGYTF.

The J gene is TRBJ2-7, the V gene TRBV6-6; D uncertain. V shed 5 bases and J shed 6 bases, with 14 bases lying between them. Germline assignment: CDR1 MNHNY and CDR2 SVGAGI (reference sequence). The CDR3 spans 13 residues. The CDR3 nucleotides are TGTGCCAGCAGTCAAACCCCCCCGGGCGAGCAGTACTTC. Its translation: CASSQTPPGEQYF.

V gene TRBV28 combines with J gene TRBJ1-1; D is unresolved. The germline V gene encodes CDR1 MDHEN and CDR2 SYDVKM. The CDR3 runs 14 residues. Trimming took off 6 bases at V and 0 bases at J, with 11 bases between the two ends. The CDR3 loop is CASRPRLMNTEAFF. CDR3 nucleotide sequence: TGTGCCAGCAGACCCAGGCTGATGAACACTGAAGCTTTCTTT.

This rearrangement joins TRBV6-5 to TRBJ2-5, with a possible D match to TRBD1 (7 bases). The V and J ends lost 4 bases and 5 bases respectively, with 17 bases between them. Germline CDR1 MNHEY, CDR2 SVGAGI. The CDR3 consists of 15 residues. CDR3 amino acids: CASSSQSQGRETQYF. CDR3 bases: TGTGCCAGCAGTTCCCAATCACAGGGGAGGGAGACCCAGTACTTC.

The gene calls are TRBV9 and TRBJ2-2; TRBD2 might be the D (5 bases). CDR1 SGDLS and CDR2 YYNGEE come from the germline V gene. CDR3 length: 14 residues. V was shortened by 10 bases and J by 5 bases, with 18 bases between the two germline ends. As DNA, the CDR3 is TGTGCCTTAATTAGCGAATGGTGGACCGGGGAGCTGTTTTTT. This sequence encodes CALISEWWTGELFF.

The V and J genes are TRBV28 and TRBJ2-7; 8 bases are shared with TRBD2. The CDR3 has 12 amino acids. From germline, CDR1 is MDHEN and CDR2 SYDVKM. V gave up 10 bases and J gave up 4 bases; unmatched junction bases: 6. CDR3 sequence: CATREGGYEQYF. The CDR3 DNA follows: TGTGCCACCCGGGAGGGGGGTTACGAGCAGTACTTC.